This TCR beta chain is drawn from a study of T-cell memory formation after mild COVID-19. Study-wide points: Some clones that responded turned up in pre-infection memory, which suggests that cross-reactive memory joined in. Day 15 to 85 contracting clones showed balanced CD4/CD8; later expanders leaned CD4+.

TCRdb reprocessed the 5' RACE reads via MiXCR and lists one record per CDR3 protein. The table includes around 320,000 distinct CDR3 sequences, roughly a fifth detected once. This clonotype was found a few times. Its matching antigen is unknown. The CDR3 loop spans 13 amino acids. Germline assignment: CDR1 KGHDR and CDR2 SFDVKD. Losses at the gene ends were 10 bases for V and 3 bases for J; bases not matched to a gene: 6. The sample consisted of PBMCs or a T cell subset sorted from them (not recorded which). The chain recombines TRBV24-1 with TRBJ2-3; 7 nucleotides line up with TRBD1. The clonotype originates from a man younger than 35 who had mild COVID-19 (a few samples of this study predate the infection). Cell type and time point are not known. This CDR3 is CATNRGETDTQYF. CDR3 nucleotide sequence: TGTGCCACTAACAGGGGAGAAACAGATACGCAGTATTTT.